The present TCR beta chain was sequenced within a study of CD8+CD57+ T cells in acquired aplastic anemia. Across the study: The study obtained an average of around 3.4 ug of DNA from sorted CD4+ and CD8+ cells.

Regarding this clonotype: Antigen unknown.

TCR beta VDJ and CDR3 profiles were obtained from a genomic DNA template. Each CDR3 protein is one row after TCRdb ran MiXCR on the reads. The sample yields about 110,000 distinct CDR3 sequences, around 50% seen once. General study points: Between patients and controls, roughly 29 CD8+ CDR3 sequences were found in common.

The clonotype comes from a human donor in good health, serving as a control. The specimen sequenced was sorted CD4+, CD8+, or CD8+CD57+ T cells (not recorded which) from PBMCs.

In nucleotides, the CDR3 is TGTGCCATCAGCAAAGATGTGAACACTGAAGCTTTCTTT. As protein: CAISKDVNTEAFF. The chain employs TRBV10-3 and TRBJ1-1, with D hard to call. The CDR3 extends over 13 amino acids. V gave up 6 bases and J gave up 0 bases, with 8 bases separating them. The germline V gene has CDR1 ENHRY and CDR2 SYGVKD.